Following are 24 T cell receptor beta chains from one sample sequenced in a study of identical twins. From the 5' RACE reads, TCRdb called clonotypes with MiXCR, one entry per CDR3 protein. The sample has a few hundred thousand distinct CDR3 sequences; about 8.3% are singletons. Separately, the same data were catalogued under a study of yellow fever vaccine responses in identical twins.

The sequencing input was CD8+ T cells sorted from blood. The receptor set was obtained from a woman aged 18-35 years in good health.

Comments on this clonotype: Being one base from a much bigger clone, this may be a read error. The rearrangement links TRBV5-1 to TRBJ2-3, with D possibly matching TRBD2 (6 bases). Per germline, CDR1 SGHRS and CDR2 YFSETQ. CDR3 size: 15 residues. The CDR3 reads CASSPYGSLQDKQYF. The CDR3 DNA follows: TGCGCCAGCAGCCCTTACGGGAGTCTTCAGGATAAGCAGTATTTT.

This clonotype was counted at least ten times. This chain joins TRBV29-1 and TRBJ2-2; D is unclear. The ends were cut back, 4 bases at V and 1 base at J, with 4 bases in the middle. CDR3 length: 12 residues. Germline lookup yields CDR1 SQVTM and CDR2 ANQGSEA. The CDR3 nucleotides read TGCAGCGTTGTGCGGAACACCGGGGAGCTGTTTTTT. Protein: CSVVRNTGELFF.

The chain is built from TRBV2 and TRBJ1-1; possible D gene TRBD1, 5 bases. In germline, CDR1 is SNHLY, CDR2 FYNNEI. Trimming left V 7 bases short and J 8 bases short, with 14 bases between. The CDR3 loop spans 12 amino acids. The chain's CDR3 is CASTPGLPEAFF. The CDR3 DNA follows: TGTGCCAGCACCCCAGGGCTTCCCGAAGCTTTCTTT.

At least ten counts were recorded for this clonotype. The chain joins TRBV29-1 to TRBJ2-7; 8 bases match TRBD1. J lost 0 bases, V lost 7 bases, and 5 bases had no gene match. The germline V gene encodes CDR1 SQVTM and CDR2 ANQGSEA. This CDR3 region has 13 residues. CDR3 sequence (DNA): TGCAGCGGTACAGGGGGGAGCTCCTACGAGCAGTACTTC. Residues: CSGTGGSSYEQYF.

This clonotype has at least ten counts. The V and J genes are TRBV7-8 and TRBJ2-1; 11 nucleotides line up with TRBD2. Looked up from germline, CDR1 is SGHVS and CDR2 is FQNEAQ. This CDR3 contains 18 residues. V lost 3 bases, J lost 0 bases, and 7 bases stayed unmatched. The CDR3 sequence: CASSLTSGDKTSYNEQFF. The CDR3 nucleotides are TGTGCCAGCAGCTTGACTAGCGGGGATAAGACCTCCTACAATGAGCAGTTCTTC.

This clonotype was found a few times. The CDR3 DNA reads TGCAGCGTTGAAGGTCCACTAGCGGGAACCAGTTCCTACGAGCAGTACTTC. It translates to CSVEGPLAGTSSYEQYF. This rearrangement joins TRBV29-1 to TRBJ2-7; 10 bases are shared with TRBD2. V shed 1 base, J shed 1 base, and the junction held 10 bases outside the gene matches. The germline CDR1 and CDR2 sequences are SQVTM and ANQGSEA. CDR3 length: 17 amino acids.

This clonotype was detected many times. The genes are TRBV15 and TRBJ2-1, with a possible D match to TRBD1 (5 bases). The CDR3 length is 14 residues. CDR1 and CDR2 (germline): LNHNV, YYDKDF (reference sequence). The V end was cut by 1 base, the J end by 6 bases, with 10 bases between. The chain's CDR3 is CATSRGAGPNEQFF. CDR3 coding DNA: TGTGCCACCAGCAGAGGTGCAGGGCCCAATGAGCAGTTCTTC.

This clonotype has just a few counts. The CDR3 coding sequence is TGTGCCAGCAGCTTTACGAGCGGGGGCTACGAGCAGTACTTC. This encodes CASSFTSGGYEQYF. V gene TRBV7-9 combines with J gene TRBJ2-7; TRBD2 matches at 8 bases. CDR3 length equals 14 residues. V was pared by 3 bases and J by 3 bases, with 4 bases of the junction left unmatched. The germline V gene has CDR1 SEHNR and CDR2 FQNEAQ (reference sequence).

This clonotype was seen at least ten times. The rearrangement joins TRBV28 to TRBJ2-7; D is tentatively TRBD1 or TRBD2 (5 bases each). CDR1 is MDHEN, CDR2 SYDVKM, per germline. The CDR3 covers 16 residues. V lost 4 bases and J 0 bases, leaving 16 bases between the germline ends. The DNA for the CDR3 is TGTGCCAGCAGTTCCCCCGGGGCGGAACTCTCCTACGAGCAGTACTTC. Translated, it gives CASSSPGAELSYEQYF.

J is TRBJ1-2 and V is TRBV20-1; D not resolved. V dropped 5 bases and J dropped 4 bases, with 17 bases sitting between them. Per the germline V gene, CDR1 is DFQATT and CDR2 is SNEGSKA (reference sequence). This CDR3 has 14 amino acids. CDR3 sequence: CSAPDRESSYGYTF. The CDR3 region has the DNA TGCAGTGCTCCAGACCGAGAGTCATCCTATGGCTACACCTTC.

This clonotype was picked up a small number of times. V is TRBV28 and J is TRBJ2-1; D is possibly TRBD1 (5 bases). The germline gives CDR1 MDHEN, CDR2 SYDVKM. V was trimmed by 2 bases and J by 4 bases, leaving 15 bases between them. CDR3 length: 16 residues. CDR3: CASSLPTGFSYNEQFF. In DNA form, the CDR3 reads TGTGCCAGCAGTTTACCCACAGGATTCTCTTACAATGAGCAGTTCTTC. Using reference TRBV28 and TRBJ2-1 for the parts outside the CDR3, the full variable domain is DVKVTQSSRYLVKRTGEKVFLECVQDMDHENMFWYRQDPGLGLRLIYFSYDVKMKEKGDIPEGYSVSREKKERFSLILESASTNQTSMYLCASSLPTGFSYNEQFFGPGTRLTVL.

The chain is built from TRBV19 and TRBJ2-7, with 7 bases fitting TRBD1. V lost 5 bases and J lost 5; bases outside the gene matches: 3. CDR1 is LNHDA and CDR2 is SQIVND in the germline V gene (reference sequence). The CDR3 runs 12 residues. The CDR3 spells CASSETGNEQYF. CDR3 in DNA: TGTGCCAGTAGTGAGACAGGGAACGAGCAGTACTTC.

This clonotype was seen many times. V and J are TRBV10-2 and TRBJ1-1; D may be TRBD1 (5 bases). Per germline, CDR1 WSHSY and CDR2 SAAADI. CDR3 length: 14 amino acids. Trimming took off 8 bases at V and 1 base at J, with 14 bases between the two ends. CDR3 sequence: CASYSGYGNTEAFF. DNA for the CDR3: TGCGCCAGCTATTCAGGGTATGGGAACACTGAAGCTTTCTTT.

At least ten counts were recorded for this clonotype. V gene TRBV29-1 combines with J gene TRBJ1-2; TRBD1 matches at 11 bases. Unmatched junction bases numbered 7, after V lost 7 bases and J lost 6 bases. Germline CDR1 SQVTM, CDR2 ANQGSEA. This CDR3 is 13 amino acids long. CDR3 in DNA: TGCAGCGGTTCGGGACAGGGGGGCGATGGCTACACCTTC. Translating gives CSGSGQGGDGYTF.

This clonotype has only a few counts. The chain employs TRBV27 and TRBJ2-1, with D unresolved. The germline CDR1 and CDR2 sequences are MNHEY and SMNVEV (reference sequence). The CDR3 totals 13 residues. The V end lost 0 bases, the J end lost 6 bases, and 6 bases lay between the germline ends. The CDR3 DNA sequence: TGTGCCAGCAGTTTATCTGTCCTCAATGAGCAGTTCTTC. Residues: CASSLSVLNEQFF.

The rearrangement joins TRBV12-3 or TRBV12-4 to TRBJ2-1; maybe TRBD2 (7 bases). V was pared by 5 bases and J by 10 bases, with 15 bases between. The CDR3 loop spans 13 amino acids. The CDR3 region has the DNA TGTGCCAGCAGTCCGGGGGGAGGGGGAGAGCAGTTCTTC. It specifies CASSPGGGGEQFF.

The V gene is TRBV3-1, the J gene TRBJ2-7; TRBD1 matches at 8 bases. The CDR3 is 17 amino acids. V was clipped by 4 bases and J by 1 base; unmatched bases: 12. Germline CDR1 is LGHDT and CDR2 is YNNKEL (reference sequence). CDR3 bases: TGTGCCAGCAGCCCCGGACAGGGTTTCGTTTCGTCCTACGAGCAGTACTTC. Protein sequence: CASSPGQGFVSSYEQYF.

The chain carries TRBV20-1 and TRBJ2-3; 7 bases line up with TRBD1. Germline-derived CDR1 and CDR2 are DFQATT and SNEGSKA (reference sequence). V lost 0 bases to trimming and J lost 3 bases; unmatched junction nucleotides: 15. The CDR3 is made up of 18 amino acids. In DNA, the CDR3 is TGCAGTGCTAGAGATAAGGGGGCGCGAGGACTTCGTACAGATACGCAGTATTTT. As protein: CSARDKGARGLRTDTQYF.

The J gene is TRBJ2-3, the V gene TRBV28, with 9 nucleotides matching TRBD2. The CDR3 is 16 amino acids. Per germline, CDR1 MDHEN and CDR2 SYDVKM. The J segment lost 4 bases and the V segment lost 4 bases, leaving 9 bases of the junction unmatched. The CDR3 DNA reads TGTGCCAGCAGTTCAGGAGGCGGGGGGGACCCAGATACGCAGTATTTT. It encodes CASSSGGGGDPDTQYF.

This clonotype was detected a few times. The genes are TRBV2 and TRBJ2-1, with TRBD2 matching over 9 bases. V lost 3 bases, J lost 4 bases, and 10 bases stayed unmatched. The CDR3 sequence is 17 residues long. CDR1 SNHLY and CDR2 FYNNEI come from the germline V gene. For the CDR3, the DNA is TGTGCCAGCAGTGACCTTTCTAGCGGGGAGGTTTACAATGAGCAGTTCTTC. It encodes CASSDLSSGEVYNEQFF.

The rearrangement uses TRBV6-5 and TRBJ2-3; no clear D. With 4 bases removed from V and 6 bases from J, the gap between germline ends came to 11 bases. CDR3 length equals 13 residues. CDR1 and CDR2 (germline): MNHEY, SVGAGI. Here the CDR3 DNA reads TGTGCCAGCAGTTCCGGACCTACGGATACGCAGTATTTT. Translated: CASSSGPTDTQYF.

V gene TRBV30 combines with J gene TRBJ2-1; D is ambiguous. V gave up 2 bases and J gave up 6 bases, with 14 bases separating them. The CDR3 extends over 14 amino acids. Germline loops: CDR1 GTSNPN, CDR2 SVGIG (reference sequence). The CDR3 loop is CAWSTKLVFNEQFF. The CDR3 coding sequence is TGTGCCTGGAGTACTAAGCTGGTCTTCAATGAGCAGTTCTTC.

This clonotype was detected a few times. This chain joins TRBV7-9 and TRBJ2-3; no clear D. The CDR3 is 15 amino acids. Trimming shortened V by 1 base and J by 2 bases, and 10 bases separated the two germline ends. Germline V lookup: CDR1 SEHNR, CDR2 FQNEAQ (reference sequence). Here the CDR3 reads CASSLVQAPTDTQYF. The CDR3, as DNA: TGTGCCAGCAGCTTAGTGCAGGCCCCCACAGATACGCAGTATTTT.

This clonotype was detected many times. The genes are TRBV12-3 or TRBV12-4 and TRBJ2-3, with TRBD1 matching over 7 bases. CDR3 length equals 15 residues. Trimming removed 6 bases from V and 2 bases from J; junction bases left unmatched: 8. CDR3 in DNA: TGTGCCAGCAGACCGAGGGGGCTCCTCACAGATACGCAGTATTTT. Translating gives CASRPRGLLTDTQYF.